The 28 T cell receptor beta chains below were found in one sample sequenced in a study of CD4 T cells in relation to SARS-CoV-2 and coronaviruses. Antigens for these TCRs are unknown. CD4+ T cells from unexposed donors were obtained before the COVID-19 pandemic (2011-2018). The cells were cultured for under twelve days before CD4+ T cells were isolated. Clones were sequenced by immunoSEQ multiplex PCR, and TCRdb holds only the in-frame ones, with some missing. The data hold more than 20,000 clones, with 60% to 80% observed a single time. Sequenced material: CD4+ T cells from PBMCs, cultured in vitro. These receptor sequences come from a human donor in good health.

The chain couples TRBV4-1 to TRBJ2-5, with 10 bases fitting TRBD1. Germline V gene lookup returns CDR1 MGHRA and CDR2 YSYEKL. CDR3 length: 15 amino acids. The V and J ends lost 4 bases and 4 bases, in that order; junction bases with no gene match: 6. The DNA of the CDR3 is TGCGCCAGCAGCCCTGACAGGGGGCCATCAGAGACCCAGTACTTC. As protein: CASSPDRGPSETQYF.

J is TRBJ2-5 and V is TRBV29-1; D is perhaps TRBD1 or TRBD2 (8 bases each). This CDR3 has 14 amino acids. V was clipped by 7 bases and J by 7 bases, with 22 bases between them. Germline-derived CDR1 and CDR2 are SQVTM and ANQGSEA. CDR3 amino acids: CSALGQGLVRTQYF. The CDR3 DNA reads as TGCAGCGCTTTAGGACAGGGACTAGTTCGGACCCAGTACTTC.

A single count supports this clone. The gene calls are TRBV30 and TRBJ2-7; no firm D call. Germline V gives CDR1 GTSNPN, CDR2 SVGIG (reference sequence). The V gene lost 0 bases and the J gene lost 6 bases, with 12 bases spanning the gap. This CDR3 has 13 amino acids. CDR3 region: CAWSVSLGSEQYF. DNA for the CDR3: TGTGCCTGGAGTGTATCCTTGGGGTCCGAGCAGTACTTC. The variable domain in full, with the rest retrieved from reference TRBV30 and TRBJ2-7, is SQTIHQWPATLVQPVGSPLSLECTVEGTSNPNLYWYRQAAGRGLQLLFYSVGIGQISSEVPQNLSASRPQDRQFILSSKKLLLSDSGFYLCAWSVSLGSEQYFGPGTRLTVT.

This clone was recorded once. The junction shows a germline mismatch at one end, possibly a read error. The CDR3 coding sequence is TGTGCCAGCAGCCTAGGGGTGAGGACAGGGGCGGAATTC. It codes for CASSLGVRTGAEF. The V call is TRBV7-2, the J call TRBJ2-7, with 9 nucleotides matching TRBD1. This CDR3 is 13 amino acids long. Germline lookup yields CDR1 SGHTA and CDR2 FQGNSA.

This clone has more than one count but fewer than ten. This chain connects TRBV5-8 to TRBJ1-5; no definite D call. This CDR3 is 13 amino acids long. The germline CDR1 and CDR2 sequences are SGHTS and YDEGEE. Deletions cut 4 bases from V and 1 base from J, with 6 bases between. CDR3 sequence: CASSRQSNQPQHF. The DNA for the CDR3 is TGTGCCAGCAGCCGACAAAGCAATCAGCCCCAGCATTTT.

J is TRBJ1-1 and V is TRBV5-8; TRBD1 agrees at 7 bases. Trimming took 2 bases from V and 3 from J; bases not matched to a gene: 7. The CDR3 runs 15 residues. Per the germline V gene, CDR1 is SGHTS and CDR2 is YDEGEE. CDR3 sequence reads: CASSLTGTVDTEAFF. CDR3 nucleotides: TGTGCCAGCAGCTTAACCGGGACAGTCGACACTGAAGCTTTCTTT.

The rearrangement uses TRBV3-1 (or the pseudogene TRBV3-2) and TRBJ2-7; 10 nucleotides agree with TRBD1. Germline trimming cut 9 bases from V and 1 base from J; bases unmatched to any gene: 6. CDR1 is LGHDT and CDR2 is YNNKEL in the germline V gene (reference sequence). This CDR3 contains 14 residues. Here the CDR3 reads CASPGTGVSYEQYF. For the CDR3, the DNA is TGTGCCAGTCCCGGGACAGGGGTGTCCTACGAGCAGTACTTC.

The V and J genes are TRBV3-1 (or the pseudogene TRBV3-2) and TRBJ2-2; D might be TRBD2 (8 bases). The CDR3 extends over 22 amino acids. Per germline, CDR1 LGHDT and CDR2 YNNKEL (reference sequence). The germline V and J ends were trimmed by 0 bases and 4 bases, with 30 bases remaining between them. The CDR3 DNA sequence: TGTGCCAGCAGCCAAGAAGGGAAAGAAGGGGACAGCTACCGGGGGGGCACCGGGGAGCTGTTTTTT. Its translation: CASSQEGKEGDSYRGGTGELFF.

The chain couples TRBV7-2 to TRBJ2-7; D uncertain. CDR1 and CDR2 from the germline V gene are SGHTA and FQGNSA. With 1 base removed from V and 2 bases from J, the gap between germline ends came to 9 bases. The CDR3 is made up of 14 amino acids. The CDR3 region has the DNA TGTGCCAGCAGCTTAGGGGGTTCCGCCTACGAGCAGTACTTC. This translates into CASSLGGSAYEQYF.

This clone was counted a few times. The chain links TRBV6-5 to TRBJ1-1; 7 bases align to TRBD1. This CDR3 has 15 residues. The junction had 9 bases not matched to a gene; V was cut back by 5 bases and J by 3 bases. Germline V gene lookup returns CDR1 MNHEY and CDR2 SVGAGI. In nucleotides, the CDR3 is TGTGCCAGCAGTCGAACAGGGGCCGGATACACTGAAGCTTTCTTT. Amino acid sequence: CASSRTGAGYTEAFF.

This rearrangement joins TRBV25-1 to TRBJ2-3; no clear D gene. V lost 4 bases and J lost 3, with 11 bases in between. CDR3 size: 14 residues. Germline CDR1 reads MGHDK; CDR2 reads SYGVNS. CDR3 region: CASSGADRTDTQYF. CDR3 DNA: TGTGCCAGCAGTGGGGCGGACCGAACAGATACGCAGTATTTT. Complete variable domain (other parts from reference TRBV25-1 and TRBJ2-3): EADIYQTPRYLVIGTGKKITLECSQTMGHDKMYWYQQDPGMELHLIHYSYGVNSTEKGDLSSESTVSRIRTEHFPLTLESARPSHTSQYLCASSGADRTDTQYFGPGTRLTVL.

This clone has only a few counts. This chain connects TRBV7-9 to TRBJ1-2; D not certain. There are 15 residues in the CDR3. Germline loops: CDR1 SEHNR, CDR2 FQNEAQ (reference sequence). V lost 1 base, J lost 5 bases, and 14 bases lay in between. DNA of the CDR3: TGTGCCAGCAGCTTAGAGGTTGGGAGAGGGTATGGCTACACCTTC. Translation: CASSLEVGRGYGYTF.

This chain uses TRBV6-2 or TRBV6-3 with TRBJ2-1; TRBD2 matches at 11 bases. Germline loops: CDR1 MNHEY, CDR2 SVGEGT. The CDR3 has 17 amino acids. The V segment lost 4 bases and the J segment 3 bases; nucleotides outside the gene matches: 8. CDR3 in DNA: TGTGCCAGCAGTTCCCGGACTAGCGGGTGGGGCTACAATGAGCAGTTCTTC. It codes for CASSSRTSGWGYNEQFF.

The chain combines TRBV7-2 with TRBJ2-1; D gene ambiguous. The CDR3 contains 17 residues. Germline CDR1 and CDR2: SGHTA and FQGNSA. The V gene lost 1 base and the J gene lost 7 bases, with 20 bases spanning the gap. The CDR3 nucleotides read TGTGCCAGCAGCTTAGTAGTAGGTATCCCCGTCGGAAATGAGCAGTTCTTC. This gives the protein CASSLVVGIPVGNEQFF.

This chain joins TRBV5-1 and TRBJ1-1, with TRBD1 as a possible D gene (5 bases). Trimming left V 0 bases short and J 1 base short, with 10 bases between. The CDR3 totals 15 residues. CDR1 and CDR2 from the germline V gene are SGHRS and YFSETQ. The CDR3 region has the DNA TGCGCCAGCAGCTTGGCCTCCAGGGCGAACACTGAAGCTTTCTTT. Protein sequence: CASSLASRANTEAFF.

The CDR3 sequence is CASSQPTRGEDTQYF. CDR3 in DNA: TGTGCCAGCAGCCAACCGACTAGGGGGGAGGATACGCAGTATTTT. The V gene is TRBV4-2, the J gene TRBJ2-3, with D possibly called TRBD1 or TRBD2 (6 bases each). Germline loops: CDR1 LGHNA, CDR2 YNFKEQ. V was trimmed by 2 bases and J by 6 bases, leaving 15 bases between them. CDR3 size: 15 residues.

In DNA form, the CDR3 reads TGTGCCAGCAGTCCCCGGACTAGCGGAGGGGATACGCAGTATTTT. Translated: CASSPRTSGGDTQYF. The chain employs TRBV2 and TRBJ2-3; 10 bases agree with TRBD2. This CDR3 region has 15 residues. The trim removed 5 bases at V and 6 bases at J, leaving 8 bases unmatched. The germline CDR1 and CDR2 sequences are SNHLY and FYNNEI.

The chain couples TRBV30 to TRBJ1-1; TRBD1 matches 9 bases. The length of the CDR3 is 15 residues. V was clipped by 3 bases and J by 6 bases; unmatched bases: 11. The germline V gene encodes CDR1 GTSNPN and CDR2 SVGIG (reference sequence). CDR3 residues: CAWRGLGQGGAEAFF. The DNA for the CDR3 is TGTGCCTGGAGGGGCCTGGGACAGGGTGGCGCTGAAGCTTTCTTT.

This clone was counted a few times. The V and J genes are TRBV29-1 and TRBJ2-5; possible D gene TRBD1, 5 bases. This CDR3 spans 12 amino acids. V was clipped by 4 bases and J by 5 bases, with 11 bases between them. Germline assignment: CDR1 SQVTM and CDR2 ANQGSEA. CDR3 DNA: TGCAGCGTTGCAGGGTTAAGTGAGACCCAGTACTTC. It yields the protein CSVAGLSETQYF.

The chain combines TRBV7-8 with TRBJ1-3; tentative D call: TRBD1 (6 bases). This CDR3 is 15 amino acids long. Per the germline V gene, CDR1 is SGHVS and CDR2 is FQNEAQ. The V end was cut by 5 bases, the J end by 4 bases, with 15 bases between. This CDR3 is CASSPIRGEGNTIYF. The CDR3 nucleotides are TGTGCCAGCAGCCCCATAAGGGGGGAAGGAAACACCATATATTTT. The full variable domain, its missing parts supplied by reference TRBV7-8 and TRBJ1-3, is GAGVSQSPRYKVAKRGQDVALRCDPISGHVSLFWYQQALGQGPEFLTYFQNEAQLDKSGLPSDRFFAERPEGSVSTLKIQRTQQEDSAVYLCASSPIRGEGNTIYFGEGSWLTVV.

The rearrangement uses TRBV12-3 or TRBV12-4 and TRBJ2-5; D is unclear. The CDR3 length is 11 residues. V was shortened by 2 bases and J by 5 bases, with 3 bases between the two germline ends. The CDR3 DNA reads as TGTGCCAGCAGTTTAAGGGAGACCCAGTACTTC. This encodes CASSLRETQYF.

The V gene is TRBV4-2, the J gene TRBJ1-5; maybe TRBD1 (6 bases). Germline values: CDR1 LGHNA, CDR2 YNFKEQ. This CDR3 contains 16 residues. V was shortened by 0 bases and J by 0 bases, with 9 bases between the two germline ends. The CDR3 nucleotides read TGTGCCAGCAGCCAAGAGACAGGCGCTAGCAATCAGCCCCAGCATTTT. It yields the protein CASSQETGASNQPQHF.

The genes are TRBV6-2 or TRBV6-3 and TRBJ2-3, with TRBD2 identical over 8 bases. The germline V gene has CDR1 MNHEY and CDR2 SVGEGT. After removal of 2 bases from V and 5 bases from J, the junction contained 6 bases not matched to a gene. The CDR3 sequence is 15 residues long. Here the CDR3 DNA reads TGTGCCAGCAGTTACCCCAGCGGGAGTGGAGATACGCAGTATTTT. Protein product: CASSYPSGSGDTQYF.

This clone came up a few times. This sequence joins TRBV6-1 and TRBJ1-2; D not certain. Between the trimmed V and J ends, which lost 1 base and 6 bases, there was a span of 9 bases. CDR1 and CDR2 (germline): MNHNS, SASEGT. The CDR3 loop spans 13 amino acids. The CDR3 nucleotides are TGTGCCAGCAGTGAAGGAGGAGGAAATGGCTACACCTTC. This gives the protein CASSEGGGNGYTF.

This clone was picked up a small number of times. The rearrangement links TRBV3-1 (or the pseudogene TRBV3-2) to TRBJ1-1; 9 bases map to TRBD1. Trimming at V came to 6 bases and at J to 8 bases, leaving 10 bases not matched to a gene. Germline V gene data show CDR1 as LGHDT and CDR2 as YNNKEL (reference sequence). This CDR3 region has 14 residues. Here the CDR3 DNA reads TGTGCCAGCAGTCTAGAATCTACAGGGGGCGAAGCTTTCTTT. Translating gives CASSLESTGGEAFF.

The chain employs TRBV3-1 (or the pseudogene TRBV3-2) and TRBJ2-3, with D unresolved. The V gene's germline CDR1 is LGHDT and CDR2 YNNKEL (reference sequence). V shed 4 bases and J shed 1 base, with 6 bases lying between them. The CDR3 consists of 13 residues. This chain's CDR3 is CASSPGGTDTQYF. The DNA of the CDR3 is TGTGCCAGCAGCCCCGGCGGCACAGATACGCAGTATTTT.

V gene TRBV27 combines with J gene TRBJ2-5; TRBD1 matches at 7 bases. Germline loops: CDR1 MNHEY, CDR2 SMNVEV (reference sequence). The CDR3 is 15 amino acids. The junction had 10 bases not matched to a gene; V was cut back by 6 bases and J by 3 bases. The CDR3 nucleotides are TGTGCCAGCAGGGTTTACAGGGGTGGAAAAGAGACCCAGTACTTC. It encodes CASRVYRGGKETQYF.

This clone has a handful of counts. The rearrangement links TRBV16 to TRBJ2-7, with D perhaps matching TRBD2 (5 bases). Between the trimmed V and J ends, which lost 4 bases and 7 bases, there was a span of 8 bases. Germline lookup yields CDR1 KGHSY and CDR2 FQNENV. CDR3 length equals 11 residues. The CDR3: CASSLEAEQYF. As DNA, the CDR3 is TGTGCCAGCAGCCTGGAGGCGGAGCAGTACTTC.